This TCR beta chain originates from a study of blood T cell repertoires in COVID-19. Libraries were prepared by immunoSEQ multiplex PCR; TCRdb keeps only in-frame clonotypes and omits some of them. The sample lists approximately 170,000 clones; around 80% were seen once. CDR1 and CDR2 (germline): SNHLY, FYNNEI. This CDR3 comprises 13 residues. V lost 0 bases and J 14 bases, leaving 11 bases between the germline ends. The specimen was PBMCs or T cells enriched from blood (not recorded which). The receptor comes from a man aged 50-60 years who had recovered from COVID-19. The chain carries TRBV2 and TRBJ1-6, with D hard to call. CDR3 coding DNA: TGTGCCAGCAGTGAAGCTGGTCGAGGGACCCTCCACTTT. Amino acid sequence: CASSEAGRGTLHF.